The 3 T cell receptor beta chains presented below share a single source sample, sequenced in a study of blood T cell repertoires in COVID-19 (dated by TCRdb to the early 2020s). Libraries came from the immunoSEQ multiplex PCR assay. This is the immuneACCESS table as TCRdb keeps it, with only in-frame sequences that have V and J called. A part of the clones is gone; compared with another copy, unresolved V genes explain less than half, and the rest is unexplained. The sample table holds under 250,000 clones, of which 86% were seen once. The top ten hold approximately 6% of the sample. Sequenced sample: peripheral blood. The receptors shown here come from a woman older than 75 with COVID-19, enrolled during active disease.

This chain joins TRBV7-2 and TRBJ2-5; 11 positions match TRBD2. The V and J ends lost 1 base and 10 bases, in that order; junction bases with no gene match: 5. CDR1 and CDR2 from the germline V gene are SGHTA and FQGNSA. CDR3 size: 14 residues. The CDR3 sequence: CASSLGNSGGDQYF. DNA for the CDR3: TGTGCCAGCAGCTTAGGAAATAGCGGGGGGGACCAGTACTTC. The full variable domain, with the rest looked up from reference TRBV7-2 and TRBJ2-5, is GAGVSQSPSNKVTEKGKDVELRCDPISGHTALYWYRQSLGQGLEFLIYFQGNSAPDKSGLPSDRFSAERTGGSVSTLTIQRTQQEDSAVYLCASSLGNSGGDQYFGPGTRLLVL.

The chain links TRBV19 to TRBJ2-3; TRBD2 matches at 9 bases. V gave up 5 bases and J gave up 4 bases; unmatched junction bases: 13. CDR1 and CDR2 from the germline V gene are LNHDA and SQIVND (reference sequence). The CDR3 is 17 amino acids. In DNA, the CDR3 is TGTGCCAGTAGTCGACTGCCCGCGGGGGGGAGGTCAGATACGCAGTATTTT. It yields the protein CASSRLPAGGRSDTQYF.

The chain combines TRBV3-1 (or the pseudogene TRBV3-2) with TRBJ1-3; D might be TRBD1 (6 bases). The ends were cut back, 1 base at V and 8 bases at J, with 15 bases in the middle. The CDR3 runs to 15 residues. The germline CDR1 and CDR2 sequences are LGHDT and YNNKEL (reference sequence). This chain's CDR3 is CASSQGPRGIYTIYF. The DNA for the CDR3 is TGTGCCAGCAGCCAAGGTCCCAGGGGAATATACACCATATATTTT.